This TCR beta chain emerged from a study of T-cell memory formation after mild COVID-19. Notes on the study in general: Those CD4+ clones that contracted were mainly in CM and EM (CD8+ ones in EMRA). In pre-infection memory, a portion of responding clones appeared, which suggested that cross-reactive memory joined. Clones shrinking between day 15 and 85 showed a balanced CD4/CD8 split, and those that grew later tilted toward CD4+.

TCRdb ran MiXCR on the 5' RACE reads and lists one entry per CDR3 protein. Of around 250,000 distinct CDR3 sequences listed, about 16% are singletons. Germline V gene data show CDR1 as MNHNY and CDR2 as SVGAGI (reference sequence). V gave up 5 bases and J gave up 0 bases, with 14 bases separating them. The CDR3 extends over 15 amino acids. In regard to this clonotype: The antigen is not known.

The source is an adult woman who had mild COVID-19 (a few samples of this study predate the infection). Cell type and time point are not known. The chain has TRBV6-6 and TRBJ2-7; unclear D gene. The specimen was PBMCs or a T cell subset sorted from them (not recorded which). CDR3 sequence: CASSGSDGYSYEQYF. The CDR3 bases are TGTGCCAGCAGTGGATCGGACGGCTACTCCTACGAGCAGTACTTC.